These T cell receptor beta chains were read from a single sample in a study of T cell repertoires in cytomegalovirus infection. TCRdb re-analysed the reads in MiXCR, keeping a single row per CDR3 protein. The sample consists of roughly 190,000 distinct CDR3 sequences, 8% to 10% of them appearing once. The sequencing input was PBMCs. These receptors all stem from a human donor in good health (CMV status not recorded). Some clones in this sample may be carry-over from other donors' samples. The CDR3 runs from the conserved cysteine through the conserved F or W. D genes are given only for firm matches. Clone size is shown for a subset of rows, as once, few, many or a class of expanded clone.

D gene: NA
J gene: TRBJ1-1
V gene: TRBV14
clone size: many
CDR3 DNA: TGTGCCAGCAGCCAGCGGTCCTCGCAGTACACTGAAGCTTTCTTT
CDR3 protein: CASSQRSSQYTEAFF

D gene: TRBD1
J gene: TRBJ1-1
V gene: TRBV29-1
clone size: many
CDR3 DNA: TGCAGCGTCGAAGGGGGGACAGGGGGCTTCCTGAACACTGAAGCTTTCTTT
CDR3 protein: CSVEGGTGGFLNTEAFF

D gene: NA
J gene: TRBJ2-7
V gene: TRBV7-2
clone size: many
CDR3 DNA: TGTGCCAGCAGCCCAGGGGGCGGGAGGGGGGGGTACGAGCAGTACTTC
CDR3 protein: CASSPGGGRGGYEQYF

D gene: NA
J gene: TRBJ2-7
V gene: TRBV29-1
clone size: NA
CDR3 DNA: TGCAGCGCGTTAGTGAAGGGCTACGAGCAGTACTTC
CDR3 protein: CSALVKGYEQYF

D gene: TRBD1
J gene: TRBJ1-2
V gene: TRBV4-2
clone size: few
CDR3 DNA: TGTGCCAGCAGCCAACTCTCGGACAGGGTCGACACCTTC
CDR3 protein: CASSQLSDRVDTF

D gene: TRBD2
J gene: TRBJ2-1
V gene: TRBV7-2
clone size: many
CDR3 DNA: TGTGCCAGCAGCCACCGGAGGAAGCGGGAGGGCCTAGGCAATGAGCAGTTCTTC
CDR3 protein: CASSHRRKREGLGNEQFF

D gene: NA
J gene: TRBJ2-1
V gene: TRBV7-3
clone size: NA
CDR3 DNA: TGTGCCAGCAGCCACACAGGCAATGAGCAGTTCTTC
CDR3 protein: CASSHTGNEQFF

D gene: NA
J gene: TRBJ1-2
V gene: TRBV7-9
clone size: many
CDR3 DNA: TGTGCCAGCAGCTTAGCGAGGGGGGGCTACACCTTC
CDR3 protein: CASSLARGGYTF

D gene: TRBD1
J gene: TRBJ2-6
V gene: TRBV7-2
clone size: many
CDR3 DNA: TGTGCCAGCAGCTTAGCGGGACAGGGCAGTGGGGCCAACGTCCTGACTTTC
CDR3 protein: CASSLAGQGSGANVLTF

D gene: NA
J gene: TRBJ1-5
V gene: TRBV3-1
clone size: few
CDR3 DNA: TGTGCCAGCAGCCCCGGGGCAGGGAAGGGTCAGCCCCAGCATTTT
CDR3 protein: CASSPGAGKGQPQHF

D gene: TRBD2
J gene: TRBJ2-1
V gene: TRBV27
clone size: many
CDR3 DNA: TGTGCCAGCAGTCGGACTAGCGGGAGGAAGTACGCCAATGAGCAGTTCTTC
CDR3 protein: CASSRTSGRKYANEQFF

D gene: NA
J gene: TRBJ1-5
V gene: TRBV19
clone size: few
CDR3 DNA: TGTGCCAGTAGTAGTAAGACAGTGAATCAGCCCCAGCATTTT
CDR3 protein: CASSSKTVNQPQHF

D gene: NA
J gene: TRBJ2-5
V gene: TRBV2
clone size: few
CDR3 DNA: TGTGCCAGTCGCCGGGACCTGCTCCAAGAGACCCAGTACTTC
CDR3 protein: CASRRDLLQETQYF

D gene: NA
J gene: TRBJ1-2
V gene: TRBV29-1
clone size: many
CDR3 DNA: TGCAGCGTTGAACCGCCGCGGTTCGATAACTATGGCTACACCTTC
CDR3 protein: CSVEPPRFDNYGYTF

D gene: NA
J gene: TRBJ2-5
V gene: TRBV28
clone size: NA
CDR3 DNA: TGTGCCAGCAGTGAGTTCCAAGAGACCCAGTACTTC
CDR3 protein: CASSEFQETQYF

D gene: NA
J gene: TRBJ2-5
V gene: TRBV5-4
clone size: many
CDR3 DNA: TGTGCCAGCAGTTTATCTAGCGACCAAGAGACCCAGTACTTC
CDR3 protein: CASSLSSDQETQYF